Shown below are 25 T cell receptor beta chains from a single sample sequenced in a study of T cells after yellow fever vaccination. TCRdb called the 5' RACE reads again in MiXCR, with one record for every CDR3 protein. This table has 450,000 to 550,000 distinct CDR3 sequences, 20% to 25% appearing once. Specimen: PBMCs, collected more than 20 days after the first yellow fever vaccination. These receptors originate from a man in his late teens or twenties who received the YFV17D yellow fever vaccine.

This chain uses TRBV5-6 with TRBJ2-2; TRBD2 is a possible D gene (6 bases). The CDR3 runs 17 residues. Germline lookup yields CDR1 SGHDT and CDR2 YYEEEE. The V and J ends lost 4 bases and 4 bases respectively, with 20 bases between them. The CDR3 nucleotides read TGTGCCAGCAGCCTTGGAGGGTCAGGGATTGTCACCGGGGAGCTGTTTTTT. It specifies CASSLGGSGIVTGELFF.

The table lists this clonotype with many counts. The chain employs TRBV7-6 and TRBJ2-1, with D possibly TRBD2 on 5 matching bases. Looked up from germline, CDR1 is SGHVS and CDR2 is FNYEAQ. With 4 bases removed from V and 2 bases from J, the gap between germline ends came to 9 bases. This CDR3 is built from 14 residues. CDR3 in DNA: TGTGCCAGCAGCTCCGAGGGAACCTACAATGAGCAGTTCTTC. Protein product: CASSSEGTYNEQFF.

The rearrangement uses TRBV7-9 and TRBJ2-3; D might be TRBD1 (5 bases). The germline gives CDR1 SEHNR, CDR2 FQNEAQ (reference sequence). V was clipped by 7 bases and J by 0 bases, with 14 bases between them. CDR3 length: 15 amino acids. The DNA of the CDR3 is TGTGCCAGCAATCGAAGGGGTCTAAGCACAGATACGCAGTATTTT. It translates to CASNRRGLSTDTQYF.

The chain is built from TRBV7-2 and TRBJ2-1; D is unclear. Germline values: CDR1 SGHTA, CDR2 FQGNSA. The CDR3 consists of 15 residues. V was shortened by 4 bases and J by 9 bases, with 19 bases between the two germline ends. The CDR3 reads CASSSSPPTVGEQFF. DNA for the CDR3: TGTGCCAGCAGCTCTTCCCCACCAACCGTCGGTGAGCAGTTCTTC.

V usage is TRBV6-2 or TRBV6-3 and J usage is TRBJ1-1, with D unresolved. The CDR3 sequence is 12 residues long. Trimming cost V 7 bases and J 2 bases, with 8 bases left between them. Germline V gene sequence: CDR1 MNHEY, CDR2 SVGEGT. The CDR3 here is CASKSQNTEAFF. CDR3 nucleotides: TGTGCCAGCAAGAGTCAAAACACTGAAGCTTTCTTT.

This clonotype was seen a handful of times. The chain uses TRBV20-1 and TRBJ1-6; D is uncertain. Germline V gives CDR1 DFQATT, CDR2 SNEGSKA (reference sequence). The CDR3 runs 15 residues. Trimming removed 1 base at V and 9 bases at J, with 16 bases between. CDR3 sequence: CSARGVGGVGSPLHF. The CDR3 region has the DNA TGCAGTGCTAGAGGAGTAGGCGGGGTAGGTTCACCCCTCCACTTT.

The gene calls are TRBV6-5 and TRBJ2-3; D is unresolved. CDR3 length: 15 residues. CDR1 is MNHEY and CDR2 is SVGAGI in the germline V gene. The V end lost 0 bases, the J end lost 5 bases, and 12 bases lay between the germline ends. The CDR3 DNA follows: TGTGCCAGCAGTTACTCATGGGCGGCAGGAGATACGCAGTATTTT. Translated: CASSYSWAAGDTQYF.

The rearrangement links TRBV20-1 to TRBJ1-2; 10 nucleotides align to TRBD1. There are 14 residues in the CDR3. Germline V CDR1 and CDR2: DFQATT, SNEGSKA (reference sequence). V lost 4 bases and J lost 6; bases outside the gene matches: 8. This CDR3 is CSATSVGTGDGYTF. The CDR3 region has the DNA TGCAGTGCTACAAGCGTTGGGACAGGGGATGGCTACACCTTC.

A few counts support this clonotype. This chain joins TRBV5-4 and TRBJ1-6; 9 positions match TRBD1. V was pared by 4 bases and J by 8 bases, with 7 bases of the junction left unmatched. The CDR3 consists of 15 residues. Germline CDR1 and CDR2: SGHNT and YYREEE (reference sequence). The CDR3 DNA reads TGTGCCAGCAGCAGGTCGACAGGGGGGGATTCACCCCTCCACTTT. Protein sequence: CASSRSTGGDSPLHF.

The chain is built from TRBV29-1 and TRBJ1-2; possible D gene TRBD1, 6 bases. The CDR3 extends over 11 amino acids. The V and J ends lost 8 bases and 7 bases respectively, with 14 bases between them. The germline gives CDR1 SQVTM, CDR2 ANQGSEA. CDR3 bases: TGCAGCACCCAGGACAGTTTTGGCTACACCTTC. Translation: CSTQDSFGYTF.

There are many counts of this clonotype. The chain uses TRBV29-1 and TRBJ2-1, with a tentative D call TRBD1 (6 bases). The length of the CDR3 is 18 residues. Trimming took 3 bases from V and 5 from J, leaving 26 bases between them. In germline, CDR1 is SQVTM, CDR2 ANQGSEA. The CDR3 DNA reads TGCAGCGTTGAGGGTCCCAAATATCCATGGACAGCCAACAATGAGCAGTTCTTC. Translating it yields CSVEGPKYPWTANNEQFF.

The chain uses TRBV2 and TRBJ1-2; 7 nucleotides line up with TRBD1. Looked up from germline, CDR1 is SNHLY and CDR2 is FYNNEI. Germline trimming cut 6 bases from V and 3 bases from J; bases unmatched to any gene: 10. This CDR3 comprises 15 residues. The CDR3 nucleotides are TGTGCCAGCAGACCCGGGACAGCGACAGACTATGGCTACACCTTC. Protein product: CASRPGTATDYGYTF.

CDR3 DNA: TGTGCCAGCAGCGGACAGGGCGGCTACACCTTC. It encodes CASSGQGGYTF. The J gene is TRBJ1-2, the V gene TRBV12-3 or TRBV12-4, with TRBD1 matching 8 bases. Trimming cost V 6 bases and J 8 bases; bases outside gene matches: 2. The CDR3 length is 11 residues.

Only a few counts were recorded for this clonotype. The chain couples TRBV12-3 or TRBV12-4 to TRBJ2-3; D may be TRBD2 (5 bases). With 6 bases removed from V and 10 bases from J, the gap between germline ends came to 20 bases. There are 14 residues in the CDR3. The CDR3 sequence: CASSPTRGRMAQYF. CDR3 DNA sequence: TGTGCCAGCAGCCCTACCCGGGGTCGGATGGCGCAGTATTTT.

This chain uses TRBV6-2 or TRBV6-3 with TRBJ2-7; D call uncertain. Looked up from germline, CDR1 is MNHEY and CDR2 is SVGEGT. Between the trimmed V and J ends, which lost 2 bases and 5 bases, there was a span of 10 bases. The CDR3 is 13 amino acids. The CDR3 sequence is CASSYQARNEQYV. CDR3 bases: TGTGCCAGCAGTTACCAGGCTAGGAACGAGCAGTACGTC.

This chain uses TRBV30 with TRBJ2-3; TRBD2 matches at 13 bases. Trimming at V came to 5 bases and at J to 6 bases, leaving 11 bases not matched to a gene. This CDR3 contains 16 residues. Per the germline V gene, CDR1 is GTSNPN and CDR2 is SVGIG (reference sequence). The DNA for the CDR3 is TGTGCCTGGCTCGGCCGGACTAGCGGGGGCGTGGATACGCAGTATTTT. Amino acid sequence: CAWLGRTSGGVDTQYF. Variable domain in full (rest from reference TRBV30 and TRBJ2-3): SQTIHQWPATLVQPVGSPLSLECTVEGTSNPNLYWYRQAAGRGLQLLFYSVGIGQISSEVPQNLSASRPQDRQFILSSKKLLLSDSGFYLCAWLGRTSGGVDTQYFGPGTRLTVL.

A few counts support this clonotype. CDR3 coding DNA: TGTGCCAGCAGCCAAGATTTCGGGACAACTAATGAGCAGTTCTTC. It encodes CASSQDFGTTNEQFF. J is TRBJ2-1 and V is TRBV3-1; TRBD1 might be the D (6 bases). The CDR3 is 15 residues long. CDR1 LGHDT and CDR2 YNNKEL come from the germline V gene (reference sequence). The V end lost 0 bases, the J end lost 7 bases, and 13 bases lay between the germline ends.

This chain links TRBV5-1 with TRBJ2-5; the D is unclear. Trimming stripped 0 bases from V and 2 bases from J, with 5 bases between. CDR1 and CDR2 from the germline V gene are SGHRS and YFSETQ. The CDR3 extends over 13 amino acids. This chain's CDR3 is CASSLATQETQYF. In DNA form, the CDR3 reads TGCGCCAGCAGCTTGGCCACTCAAGAGACCCAGTACTTC.

The chain is built from TRBV11-2 and TRBJ2-7; 7 nucleotides line up with TRBD1. V was pared by 5 bases and J by 6 bases, with 7 bases of the junction left unmatched. The CDR3 sequence is 13 residues long. Germline values: CDR1 SGHAT, CDR2 FQNNGV. The CDR3 reads CASSPFPGGEQYF. The DNA of the CDR3 is TGTGCCAGCAGCCCCTTCCCAGGGGGCGAGCAGTACTTC.

This clonotype has more than one count but fewer than ten. The gene calls are TRBV7-2 and TRBJ2-5; D is ambiguous. The germline V and J ends were trimmed by 3 bases and 5 bases, with 10 bases remaining between them. The CDR3 is 13 residues long. The germline CDR1 and CDR2 sequences are SGHTA and FQGNSA. The CDR3 nucleotides read TGTGCCAGCAGCTTCGGCGAGGTGGAGACCCAGTACTTC. It encodes CASSFGEVETQYF.

This clonotype was seen more than once but under ten times. This chain joins TRBV29-1 and TRBJ2-3; 7 nucleotides align to TRBD2. Trimming took 4 bases from V and 3 from J; bases not matched to a gene: 10. Germline-derived CDR1 and CDR2 are SQVTM and ANQGSEA. There are 15 residues in the CDR3. The CDR3 loop reads CSVARTSLGTDTQYF. In DNA, the CDR3 is TGCAGCGTTGCTAGGACTAGTCTTGGGACAGATACGCAGTATTTT.

CDR3 amino acids: CASSPGSEREYQYF. The CDR3 DNA follows: TGTGCCAGCTCACCAGGTTCGGAGAGAGAGTATCAGTACTTC. V and J are TRBV18 and TRBJ2-5; D remains ambiguous. The V and J ends lost 2 bases and 11 bases respectively, with 18 bases between them. From germline, CDR1 is KGHSH and CDR2 LQKENI. The CDR3 covers 14 residues.

The chain has TRBV6-5 and TRBJ2-3; possible D gene TRBD2, 7 bases. This CDR3 comprises 16 residues. Germline V lookup: CDR1 MNHEY, CDR2 SVGAGI. V lost 3 bases and J lost 3, with 16 bases in between. CDR3 DNA sequence: TGTGCCAGCAGTTATTCCGTCGGGGGGCCGACAGATACGCAGTATTTT. It specifies CASSYSVGGPTDTQYF.

CDR3 bases: TGCGCCAGCAGCTATTTTTCGGGGGCCGATGAGCAGTTCTTC. Translating gives CASSYFSGADEQFF. The chain joins TRBV5-1 to TRBJ2-1; D tentatively reads TRBD1 or TRBD2 (6 bases each). The CDR3 loop spans 14 amino acids. Germline V CDR1 and CDR2: SGHRS, YFSETQ. V was shortened by 3 bases and J by 8 bases, with 15 bases between the two germline ends.

The chain is built from TRBV7-9 and TRBJ1-6; no reliable D call. With 6 bases removed from V and 5 bases from J, the gap between germline ends came to 11 bases. Per germline, CDR1 SEHNR and CDR2 FQNEAQ (reference sequence). This CDR3 is built from 14 residues. The CDR3 nucleotides are TGTGCCAGCAGTCTCACATCGAATAATTCACCCCTCCACTTT. Protein product: CASSLTSNNSPLHF. Complete variable domain (other parts from reference TRBV7-9 and TRBJ1-6): DTGVSQNPRHKITKRGQNVTFRCDPISEHNRLYWYRQTLGQGPEFLTYFQNEAQLEKSRLLSDRFSAERPKGSFSTLEIQRTEQGDSAMYLCASSLTSNNSPLHFGNGTRLTVT.